This entry concerns a single TCR beta chain. No antigen is known for it. The source of the sample is a study of CD8+ T cells in alopecia areata. After isolation, RNA underwent reverse transcription to generate cDNA as the sequencing template. Generated by immunoSEQ multiplex PCR, the TCRdb table keeps only in-frame clones and is missing some. The sample shows nearly 200,000 clones, 58% of them seen only once. From germline, CDR1 is SGHRS and CDR2 YFSETQ. This CDR3 region has 15 residues. V lost 0 bases to trimming and J lost 7 bases; unmatched junction nucleotides: 7. Described treatment: oral pan-JAK inhibitor, 5-10 mg twice daily. Regarding the study as a whole: Across lesional scalp, and particularly alopecia totalis/universalis, clonality surpassed that of normal scalp. Under tofacitinib, numerous expanded lesional clonotypes remained detectable in scalp and blood.

The sample consisted of CD4+ T cells sorted from blood, taken at week 24, from a patient treated with tofacitinib. This sequence originates from a human donor with alopecia areata. This chain links TRBV5-1 with TRBJ2-1; 7 bases agree with TRBD1. The CDR3 coding sequence is TGCGCCAGCAGCTTGGCATCGACAGGGTATAATGAGCAGTTCTTC. It yields the protein CASSLASTGYNEQFF.